The 17 T cell receptor beta chains below were found in one sample sequenced in a study of blood T cell repertoires in COVID-19. TCRdb's table, derived via immunoSEQ multiplex PCR, lists solely in-frame clones and lacks some. The repertoire has about 150,000 clones, around 87% of them found once; the top ten carry around 6.7%. Sample: PBMCs or T cells enriched from blood (not recorded which). Receptors were obtained from a woman between 45 and 60 years old who had recovered from COVID-19.

The J gene is TRBJ2-7, the V gene TRBV6-5; TRBD1 aligns across 10 bases. Germline V gene data show CDR1 as MNHEY and CDR2 as SVGAGI. The CDR3 runs 16 residues. The J segment lost 5 bases and the V segment lost 2 bases, leaving 9 bases of the junction unmatched. Here the CDR3 reads CASSYTPGTGEDEQYF. The CDR3 nucleotides are TGTGCCAGCAGTTACACCCCCGGGACAGGGGAGGACGAGCAGTACTTC.

The chain employs TRBV29-1 and TRBJ2-4; TRBD1 aligns across 10 bases. This CDR3 is built from 13 residues. Losses at the gene ends were 1 base for V and 6 bases for J; bases not matched to a gene: 0. Germline CDR1 and CDR2: SQVTM and ANQGSEA. The CDR3 sequence is CSVEGDRGNIQYF. Here the CDR3 DNA reads TGCAGCGTTGAAGGGGACAGGGGAAACATTCAGTACTTC.

The genes are TRBV5-4 and TRBJ1-1, with 7 bases lining up with TRBD1. The V and J ends lost 0 bases and 1 base, in that order; junction bases with no gene match: 3. The CDR3 loop spans 15 amino acids. Germline CDR1 and CDR2: SGHNT and YYREEE (reference sequence). The CDR3 region has the DNA TGTGCCAGCAGCTTGGGACAGGGTGGGAACACTGAAGCTTTCTTT. Its protein is CASSLGQGGNTEAFF.

This chain links TRBV5-1 with TRBJ1-3; D remains unclear. Germline V lookup: CDR1 SGHRS, CDR2 YFSETQ. The CDR3 consists of 17 residues. V shed 3 bases and J shed 0 bases, with 16 bases lying between them. The CDR3 region has the DNA TGCGCCAGCAGCTGGTCGAACAGCACGGTCTCTGGAAACACCATATATTTT. Encoded protein: CASSWSNSTVSGNTIYF.

The genes are TRBV2 and TRBJ2-7; the D gene is possibly TRBD1 (7 bases). The V end was cut by 7 bases, the J end by 1 base, with 14 bases between. Germline CDR1 SNHLY, CDR2 FYNNEI. The CDR3 runs to 14 residues. CDR3 amino acids: CASILSGGSYEQYF. In nucleotides, the CDR3 is TGTGCCAGCATTTTGTCAGGGGGGTCCTACGAGCAGTACTTC.

V gene TRBV30 combines with J gene TRBJ1-1; D not certain. This CDR3 contains 11 residues. Germline V gene lookup returns CDR1 GTSNPN and CDR2 SVGIG (reference sequence). Between the trimmed V and J ends, which lost 0 bases and 8 bases, there was a span of 7 bases. The CDR3 spells CAWSVQKEAFF. CDR3 in DNA: TGTGCCTGGAGTGTACAAAAGGAAGCTTTCTTT.

J is TRBJ1-3 and V is TRBV19; tentative D call: TRBD1 (5 bases). CDR1 is LNHDA, CDR2 SQIVND, per germline (reference sequence). The V and J ends lost 6 bases and 0 bases respectively, with 15 bases between them. The CDR3 is 16 amino acids. In DNA form, the CDR3 reads TGTGCCAGTAGGAGACAGACATCCAACTCTGGAAACACCATATATTTT. Protein sequence: CASRRQTSNSGNTIYF.

The chain is built from TRBV7-9 and TRBJ1-1, with D perhaps TRBD1 (5 bases). Per germline, CDR1 SEHNR and CDR2 FQNEAQ (reference sequence). The CDR3 spans 15 residues. Trimming shortened V by 3 bases and J by 1 base, and 12 bases separated the two germline ends. This CDR3 reads CASSFRDGRNTEAFF. Here the CDR3 DNA reads TGTGCCAGCAGCTTCAGGGACGGGAGGAACACTGAAGCTTTCTTT.

The rearrangement uses TRBV15 and TRBJ2-1, with unresolved D. The V end lost 3 bases, the J end lost 2 bases, and 5 bases lay between the germline ends. The CDR3 loop spans 13 amino acids. Germline V CDR1 and CDR2: LNHNV, YYDKDF (reference sequence). The CDR3 protein is CATSRRTYNEQFF. CDR3 DNA sequence: TGTGCCACCAGCAGGAGGACCTACAATGAGCAGTTCTTC.

The rearrangement joins TRBV7-3 to TRBJ2-1, with D tentatively TRBD2 (5 bases). Trimming cost V 1 base and J 6 bases, with 10 bases left between them. This CDR3 region has 14 residues. From germline, CDR1 is SGHTA and CDR2 FQGTGA. In DNA form, the CDR3 reads TGTGCCAGCAGCTTAAAAGCTAGCATCAATGAGCAGTTCTTC. Its translation: CASSLKASINEQFF.

J is TRBJ1-6 and V is TRBV5-1, with 7 bases matching TRBD1. The germline CDR1 and CDR2 sequences are SGHRS and YFSETQ. The CDR3 spans 15 residues. With 2 bases clipped from V and 7 bases from J, the junction kept 6 bases outside the gene matches. The DNA for the CDR3 is TGCGCCAGCAGCTTAAGGGACAGCCAAAATTCACCCCTCCACTTT. Protein sequence: CASSLRDSQNSPLHF. The full variable domain, completed using reference TRBV5-1 and TRBJ1-6, is KAGVTQTPRYLIKTRGQQVTLSCSPISGHRSVSWYQQTPGQGLQFLFEYFSETQRNKGNFPGRFSGRQFSNSRSEMNVSTLELGDSALYLCASSLRDSQNSPLHFGNGTRLTVT.

This clone was observed a handful of times. This sequence joins TRBV7-9 and TRBJ1-1; 10 bases agree with TRBD1. The CDR3 covers 14 residues. With 5 bases clipped from V and 6 bases from J, the junction kept 6 bases outside the gene matches. Looked up from germline, CDR1 is SEHNR and CDR2 is FQNEAQ (reference sequence). This CDR3 is CASSPGQGRAEAFF. The CDR3 DNA follows: TGTGCCAGCAGCCCGGGACAGGGGAGGGCTGAAGCTTTCTTT.

J is TRBJ2-2 and V is TRBV7-7, with D tentatively TRBD2 (6 bases). Germline CDR1 and CDR2: SSHAT and FNYEAQ (reference sequence). CDR3 length equals 15 residues. V was shortened by 5 bases and J by 8 bases, with 18 bases between the two germline ends. CDR3 bases: TGTGCCAGCAGCCCTACTCCCTCGGCGGGAGGGGAGCTGTTTTTT. Its protein is CASSPTPSAGGELFF.

In this sample, this clone turned up once. This rearrangement joins TRBV11-3 to TRBJ2-2; tentative D call: TRBD2 (7 bases). Trimming removed 7 bases from V and 5 bases from J, with 17 bases in between. Germline CDR1 is SGHNT and CDR2 is YENEEA. The CDR3 is 15 amino acids. CDR3 bases: TGTGCCAGCACCTCCGCGGGGGCGTGGACCGGGGAGCTGTTTTTT. It encodes CASTSAGAWTGELFF. Drawing the rest from reference TRBV11-3 and TRBJ2-2, the complete variable domain is EAGVVQSPRYKIIEKKQPVAFWCNPISGHNTLYWYLQNLGQGPELLIRYENEEAVDDSQLPKDRFSAERLKGVDSTLKIQPAELGDSAVYLCASTSAGAWTGELFFGEGSRLTVL.

This rearrangement joins TRBV18 to TRBJ1-3; D is unresolved. Looked up from germline, CDR1 is KGHSH and CDR2 is LQKENI. Trimming took 3 bases from V and 7 from J, leaving 16 bases between them. There are 15 residues in the CDR3. This CDR3 reads CASSPAGLGTNTIYF. The CDR3 bases are TGTGCCAGCTCACCGGCAGGCCTTGGAACGAACACCATATATTTT.

This rearrangement joins TRBV19 to TRBJ1-2, with 7 bases lining up with TRBD1. CDR3 length: 17 amino acids. V was clipped by 5 bases and J by 2 bases; unmatched bases: 14. The V gene's germline CDR1 is LNHDA and CDR2 SQIVND (reference sequence). The CDR3, as DNA: TGTGCCAGTAGTTTGGAACAGGGGTTAAATCGGAACTATGGCTACACCTTC. As protein: CASSLEQGLNRNYGYTF.

V is TRBV14 and J is TRBJ1-2; D is undetermined. Deletions cut 2 bases from V and 0 bases from J, with 10 bases between. CDR1 is SGHDN, CDR2 FVKESK, per germline. The CDR3 consists of 15 residues. CDR3 sequence: CASSQFKGANYGYTF. The CDR3 region has the DNA TGTGCCAGCAGCCAATTCAAGGGAGCTAACTATGGCTACACCTTC. Supplemented by reference TRBV14 and TRBJ1-2, the full variable domain reads EAGVTQFPSHSVIEKGQTVTLRCDPISGHDNLYWYRRVMGKEIKFLLHFVKESKQDESGMPNNRFLAERTGGTYSTLKVQPAELEDSGVYFCASSQFKGANYGYTFGSGTRLTVV.